The sequence of this TCR beta chain was determined in a study of T cell responses to AZD1222 COVID-19 vaccine. Findings of the study overall: Without day 14 samples, only post-peak T cell repertoires were studied. Among vaccine-associated CD4 TCRs, coverage spanned spike, with dominance at 160-218 and 743-854.

About this clone: Its specificity is unknown.

CDR1 MNHEY and CDR2 SMNVEV come from the germline V gene (reference sequence). This CDR3 has 13 residues. V was trimmed by 3 bases and J by 1 base, leaving 6 bases between them. Here immunoSEQ multiplex PCR was the method, and the copy in TCRdb shows in-frame clones only, minus some. The sample records some 140,000 clones, 75% to 95% being singletons. The receptor comes from an adult who received the AZD1222 COVID-19 vaccine. Specimen: peripheral blood, collected 28 days after the second AZD1222 dose. The gene calls are TRBV27 and TRBJ1-1; D is ambiguous. The CDR3 protein is CASSFSTNTEAFF. The CDR3 nucleotides are TGTGCCAGCAGTTTCAGCACGAACACTGAAGCTTTCTTT.